This T cell receptor beta chain was documented in a study of T cell responses to AZD1222 COVID-19 vaccine. At the level of the study: Second-dose intervals of approximately 4 or approximately 12 weeks were pooled.

The table came from immunoSEQ multiplex PCR; TCRdb's copy has only in-frame clones and leaves some out. The sample holds 120,000 or so clones, approximately 91% seen once. Study outcomes and limitations: Of spike-specific TCRs, nearly half reportedly target regions left unmutated in variants. Donors in the cohort were predominantly white British and more often female, and clonal diversity was possibly underestimated. Baseline seropositivity occurred in only six AZD1222 recipients.

CDR1 and CDR2 from the germline V gene are MNHEY and SVGEGT. CDR3 size: 14 residues. The V end lost 6 bases, the J end lost 7 bases, and 16 bases lay between the germline ends. Concerning this clone: Its cognate antigen is unknown.

The sequencing here drew on peripheral blood, taken on day 0 of AZD1222 vaccination. The receptor comes from an adult in good health. The V gene is TRBV6-2 or TRBV6-3, the J gene TRBJ1-5, with D unresolved. CDR3: CASSQYPISQPQHF. The CDR3 nucleotides are TGTGCCAGCAGCCAATACCCCATATCGCAGCCCCAGCATTTT.